A selection of T cell receptor beta chains follows, all from one sample in a study of tumor-infiltrating lymphocytes in oesophageal squamous cell carcinoma. TCRdb re-called the PCR reads with MiXCR, one entry per CDR3 protein. Found here are roughly 20,000 distinct CDR3 sequences, 35% to 45% of them singletons; the top ten hold roughly a tenth. Sequencing was carried out using normal esophageal tissue next to the tumor. The receptors were gathered from a male donor with esophageal squamous cell carcinoma. The conserved cysteine and the conserved F or W are not part of the CDR3 here. Expanded clones are given a class, and other clones once, few, many or no size at all.

v_gene: TRBV5-6; abundance: many; j_gene: TRBJ1-6; CDR3aa: ASSRNPQTGSYNSPLH
v_gene: TRBV7-3; abundance: few; j_gene: TRBJ2-1; CDR3aa: ASSLNGGASANEQF
v_gene: TRBV7-1; abundance: -; j_gene: TRBJ2-3; CDR3aa: ATRYRDSLNSPLH
v_gene: TRBV7-3; abundance: few; j_gene: TRBJ2-3; CDR3aa: ASSRLAGYTDTQY
v_gene: TRBV7-8; abundance: many; j_gene: TRBJ1-2; CDR3aa: ASSLDGQGAGGYT
v_gene: TRBV5-4; abundance: many; j_gene: TRBJ1-4; CDR3aa: ASSLGRVQEKLF
v_gene: TRBV10-3; abundance: -; j_gene: TRBJ1-1; CDR3aa: AISESTPNTEAF
v_gene: TRBV11-2; abundance: -; j_gene: TRBJ2-4; CDR3aa: ASSLVASLDTGELY
v_gene: TRBV10-3; abundance: many; j_gene: TRBJ2-7; CDR3aa: AISGRGGGRASYEQY
v_gene: TRBV11-2; abundance: once; j_gene: TRBJ2-5; CDR3aa: ASSLGRATY
v_gene: TRBV27; abundance: many; j_gene: TRBJ2-7; CDR3aa: ASSLSIPLAGFTYEQY
v_gene: TRBV5-1; abundance: many; j_gene: TRBJ2-5; CDR3aa: ASSLDSGRETQY
v_gene: TRBV5-1; abundance: many; j_gene: TRBJ1-6; CDR3aa: ASSEQDGSPLH
v_gene: TRBV7-6; abundance: -; j_gene: TRBJ2-3; CDR3aa: ASSLPGAQDTQY
v_gene: TRBV6-8; abundance: once; j_gene: -; CDR3aa: ASSYSTSAYSYNEQF
v_gene: TRBV28; abundance: -; j_gene: TRBJ2-6; CDR3aa: ASSLLLGSPLH
v_gene: TRBV6-1; abundance: many; j_gene: TRBJ2-7; CDR3aa: ASSPPLAGVHEQY
v_gene: TRBV5-1; abundance: many; j_gene: TRBJ2-3; CDR3aa: ASSLSRGDTDTQY
v_gene: TRBV11-2; abundance: -; j_gene: -; CDR3aa: ASSLVRGSYEQY
v_gene: TRBV7-8; abundance: once; j_gene: TRBJ2-5; CDR3aa: ASSLAGLAGGKETQY
v_gene: TRBV7-2; abundance: few; j_gene: TRBJ2-3; CDR3aa: ASSPSRTDTQY
v_gene: TRBV7-3; abundance: -; j_gene: TRBJ2-2; CDR3aa: ASSLRSGRPNTGELF
v_gene: TRBV7-6; abundance: -; j_gene: TRBJ2-5; CDR3aa: ASSFGTARREQY
v_gene: TRBV12-3/TRBV12-4; abundance: -; j_gene: TRBJ2-2; CDR3aa: ASSPHPGELF
v_gene: TRBV5-8; abundance: -; j_gene: TRBJ2-7; CDR3aa: VGVGGGIYEQY
v_gene: TRBV6-6; abundance: -; j_gene: TRBJ2-4; CDR3aa: ASSYGGDLGDIQY
v_gene: TRBV15; abundance: -; j_gene: TRBJ2-7; CDR3aa: ATGKGDSHTYEQY
v_gene: TRBV4-3; abundance: -; j_gene: TRBJ1-1; CDR3aa: ASSQDWSGPRAF
v_gene: TRBV28; abundance: -; j_gene: TRBJ2-7; CDR3aa: ASRPTAYNSPLH
v_gene: TRBV5-1; abundance: many; j_gene: TRBJ2-2; CDR3aa: ASSLSQGARTGELF
v_gene: TRBV14; abundance: many; j_gene: TRBJ2-1; CDR3aa: ASSQVTGLQF